This TCR beta chain was identified during a study of identifying expanded T cells in peripheral blood. During the collection period, no donor immune events like infections were recorded. In the case of this clone: Its specificity is not known.

CDR1 is LGHNA, CDR2 YNFKEQ, per germline. After removal of 3 bases from V and 4 bases from J, the junction contained 8 bases not matched to a gene. The CDR3 is 15 residues long. Whole-study findings and limits: Technical replicates showed around 1.2 changed clones; two weeks roughly 16; four weeks 19. Approximately 2-week clone count variance significantly increased as total template count grew.

Using immunoSEQ multiplex PCR, the repertoire was profiled, and TCRdb retains in-frame clones only, with some absent. The sample has 70,000 or so clones, roughly 90% seen once. The clonotype was recovered from a person between 18 and 75 years old in good health. The sequencing input was blood. The chain recombines TRBV4-2 with TRBJ1-1, with 7 bases aligning to TRBD1. The CDR3 DNA reads as TGTGCCAGCAGCCAGCAGACAGGGTGGGCCACTGAAGCTTTCTTT. Translating it yields CASSQQTGWATEAFF.